Listed here are 13 T cell receptor beta chains from one sample, sequenced in a study of blood T cell repertoires in COVID-19. This table comes from immunoSEQ multiplex PCR, and its TCRdb copy is limited to in-frame clones, with some not included. The sample carries some 150,000 clones, more than 80% recorded once. Material for sequencing was peripheral blood. These receptors came from a woman in her sixties with active COVID-19.

This chain connects TRBV18 to TRBJ1-2, with a weak D call TRBD1 (6 bases). CDR3 size: 14 residues. V was shortened by 8 bases and J by 4 bases, with 17 bases between the two germline ends. Germline CDR1 is KGHSH and CDR2 is LQKENI. Here the CDR3 reads CASKHPTGVYGYTF. For the CDR3, the DNA is TGTGCCAGCAAACACCCGACAGGCGTCTATGGCTACACCTTC.

This chain uses TRBV7-2 with TRBJ2-7, with 7 bases that match TRBD1. Germline CDR1 SGHTA, CDR2 FQGNSA. The trim removed 4 bases at V and 4 bases at J, leaving 4 bases unmatched. The CDR3 runs 13 residues. CDR3 amino acids: CASSSSGGYEQYF. DNA of the CDR3: TGTGCCAGCAGCTCCTCAGGGGGATACGAGCAGTACTTC.

V usage is TRBV7-2 and J usage is TRBJ2-7; the match to TRBD1 covers 8 bases. In germline, CDR1 is SGHTA, CDR2 FQGNSA. V lost 1 base and J lost 6; bases outside the gene matches: 8. This CDR3 spans 15 amino acids. This chain's CDR3 is CASSLVSGQGFEQYF. The DNA of the CDR3 is TGTGCCAGCAGCTTAGTTTCTGGACAGGGTTTCGAGCAGTACTTC.

This chain links TRBV4-3 with TRBJ2-4; TRBD1 matches at 7 bases. V lost 4 bases to trimming and J lost 0 bases; unmatched junction nucleotides: 6. CDR3 length equals 16 residues. Per germline, CDR1 LGHNA and CDR2 YSLEER. The CDR3 bases are TGCGCCAGCAGCCCCGGGACAGTAATAGCCAAAAACATTCAGTACTTC. Its translation is CASSPGTVIAKNIQYF.

V gene TRBV7-9 combines with J gene TRBJ2-7; 13 bases line up with TRBD2. Looked up from germline, CDR1 is SEHNR and CDR2 is FQNEAQ (reference sequence). The CDR3 covers 14 residues. V was clipped by 3 bases and J by 8 bases; unmatched bases: 4. CDR3 nucleotide sequence: TGTGCCAGCAGCTTGCCGGGACTAGCGGGAAAGCAGTACTTC. Its protein product is CASSLPGLAGKQYF.

This clone was detected a few times. J is TRBJ2-2 and V is TRBV6-4; tentatively, D is TRBD2 (5 bases). Germline V lookup: CDR1 MRHNA, CDR2 SNTAGT. V was pared by 2 bases and J by 0 bases, with 7 bases between. There are 15 residues in the CDR3. CDR3 protein: CASSDPGTNTGELFF. Written as DNA, the CDR3 is TGTGCCAGCAGTGACCCGGGGACGAACACCGGGGAGCTGTTTTTT.

The chain is built from TRBV11-2 and TRBJ2-7; no firm D call. The V end lost 3 bases, the J end lost 2 bases, and 11 bases lay between the germline ends. The length of the CDR3 is 14 residues. Germline V gene lookup returns CDR1 SGHAT and CDR2 FQNNGV. CDR3: CASSFDNLAYEQYF. The DNA of the CDR3 is TGTGCCAGCAGCTTCGACAATCTGGCCTACGAGCAGTACTTC.

The genes are TRBV7-2 and TRBJ2-3, with no clear D. The length of the CDR3 is 15 residues. CDR1 SGHTA and CDR2 FQGNSA come from the germline V gene. V gave up 1 base and J gave up 4 bases, with 12 bases separating them. The CDR3 DNA reads TGTGCCAGCAGCTTAGTAGTGTATTTGGCAGATACGCAGTATTTT. This gives the protein CASSLVVYLADTQYF.

The CDR3, as DNA: TGTGCCAGCAGTCCCCTCGGGTTCGGTGGGACAGGGACAAATCAGCCCCAGCATTTT. Residues: CASSPLGFGGTGTNQPQHF. The chain combines TRBV28 with TRBJ1-5; TRBD1 matches 9 bases. V shed 5 bases, J shed 4 bases, and the junction held 18 bases outside the gene matches. This CDR3 is 19 amino acids long. Germline V CDR1 and CDR2: MDHEN, SYDVKM.

J is TRBJ1-1 and V is TRBV7-3; no definite D call. V shed 4 bases and J shed 1 base, with 10 bases lying between them. The germline CDR1 and CDR2 sequences are SGHTA and FQGTGA. The CDR3 runs to 14 residues. CDR3 coding DNA: TGTGCCAGCAGCTCCGGGTCAACGAACACTGAAGCTTTCTTT. Translating it yields CASSSGSTNTEAFF.

This clone was observed once. V is TRBV6-5 and J is TRBJ1-5; TRBD1 aligns across 8 bases. With V trimmed by 5 bases and J by 4 bases, 7 bases remained unmatched. This CDR3 comprises 15 residues. The germline V gene has CDR1 MNHEY and CDR2 SVGAGI. CDR3 sequence reads: CASSKDRATNQPQHF. The CDR3 region has the DNA TGTGCCAGCAGTAAGGACAGGGCGACGAATCAGCCCCAGCATTTT.

The V and J genes are TRBV28 and TRBJ1-5; D uncertain. The V gene's germline CDR1 is MDHEN and CDR2 SYDVKM. V lost 10 bases, J lost 0 bases, and 22 bases lay in between. This CDR3 has 17 amino acids. CDR3 region: CATRLDLTGNSNQPQHF. DNA of the CDR3: TGTGCCACCCGGCTTGACTTAACCGGAAATAGCAATCAGCCCCAGCATTTT.

A single count supports this clone. The chain recombines TRBV7-9 with TRBJ2-5, with 8 bases that match TRBD1. CDR1 SEHNR and CDR2 FQNEAQ come from the germline V gene (reference sequence). Trimming cost V 3 bases and J 5 bases; bases outside gene matches: 5. The CDR3 has 14 amino acids. This CDR3 reads CASSFRRGRETQYF. As DNA, the CDR3 is TGTGCCAGCAGCTTCCGCAGGGGGCGGGAGACCCAGTACTTC.